Each of the 10 T cell receptor beta chains below was sequenced from the same sample in a study of blood T cell repertoires in COVID-19. Sequencing used immunoSEQ multiplex PCR; TCRdb keeps in-frame clones, though not all of them. The sample includes about 310,000 clones, about nine tenths of them seen just once. Sequenced material: peripheral blood. These receptors came from a man between 45 and 60 years old with active or convalescent COVID-19.

The rearrangement uses TRBV12-3 or TRBV12-4 and TRBJ2-1; a possible D gene is TRBD2 (5 bases). This CDR3 region has 12 residues. V lost 8 bases to trimming and J lost 8 bases, with 13 bases between them. The CDR3 region is CASQLATDEQFF. In nucleotides, the CDR3 is TGTGCCAGCCAATTAGCGACCGATGAGCAGTTCTTC.

CDR3 nucleotides: TGTGCCAGCAGCTTGGATCGTCAGGGCCGCACAGATACGCAGTATTTT. Translated: CASSLDRQGRTDTQYF. The chain couples TRBV5-6 to TRBJ2-3; TRBD1 might be the D (5 bases). The germline V and J ends were trimmed by 0 bases and 1 base, with 12 bases remaining between them. The V gene's germline CDR1 is SGHDT and CDR2 YYEEEE. This CDR3 region has 16 residues.

V gene TRBV3-1 (or the pseudogene TRBV3-2) combines with J gene TRBJ2-5; perhaps TRBD2 as D (6 bases). V was clipped by 5 bases and J by 4 bases, with 14 bases between them. Germline V gives CDR1 LGHDT, CDR2 YNNKEL (reference sequence). This CDR3 is 14 amino acids long. CDR3 nucleotide sequence: TGTGCCAGCAGCTCACGGGAGAAGGTAGAGACCCAGTACTTC. It is translated as CASSSREKVETQYF.

About this clone: The junction shows a germline mismatch at one end, possibly a read error. The CDR3 loop is CASSFRDRGGNQPQHF. CDR3 DNA: TGTGCTAGCAGCTTCCGGGACAGGGGTGGCAATCAGCCCCAGCATTTT. The chain employs TRBV7-7 and TRBJ1-5, with 10 bases lining up with TRBD1. CDR1 and CDR2 (germline): SSHAT, FNYEAQ (reference sequence). This CDR3 is 16 amino acids long.

The J gene is TRBJ2-5, the V gene TRBV5-1; maybe TRBD2 (5 bases). Trimming left V 4 bases short and J 5 bases short, with 12 bases between. CDR3 length: 13 residues. CDR1 is SGHRS, CDR2 YFSETQ, per germline. The chain's CDR3 is CASSGEPGETQYF. CDR3 DNA sequence: TGCGCCAGCAGCGGGGAGCCGGGCGAGACCCAGTACTTC.

The chain carries TRBV28 and TRBJ1-5; D is unclear. There are 16 residues in the CDR3. Deletions cut 5 bases from V and 0 bases from J, with 14 bases between. Per germline, CDR1 MDHEN and CDR2 SYDVKM. CDR3 amino acids: CASSPPRGVSNQPQHF. The CDR3 DNA is TGTGCCAGCAGTCCGCCCCGGGGAGTTAGCAATCAGCCCCAGCATTTT.

V usage is TRBV12-3 or TRBV12-4 and J usage is TRBJ2-1; a possible D gene is TRBD2 (6 bases). V dropped 3 bases and J dropped 8 bases, with 8 bases sitting between them. This CDR3 contains 12 residues. CDR3 DNA sequence: TGTGCCAGCAGTTTGACTAGATATGAGCAGTTCTTC. This gives the protein CASSLTRYEQFF.

The chain joins TRBV19 to TRBJ2-1; 7 bases agree with TRBD2. The CDR3 loop spans 12 amino acids. From germline, CDR1 is LNHDA and CDR2 SQIVND (reference sequence). V dropped 5 bases and J dropped 12; count of bases not matched to a gene: 7. CDR3 sequence (DNA): TGTGCCAGTAGTTCTAGCGGACATTGGCAGTTCTTC. Translation: CASSSSGHWQFF.

This chain uses TRBV30 with TRBJ1-5; weak D call: TRBD1 (6 bases). V was trimmed by 2 bases and J by 2 bases, leaving 19 bases between them. The CDR3 loop spans 17 amino acids. The germline V gene has CDR1 GTSNPN and CDR2 SVGIG (reference sequence). DNA of the CDR3: TGTGCCTGGAGTCTTCTCTTTAAAGGACAGTGCAATCAGCCCCAGCATTTT. Amino acid sequence: CAWSLLFKGQCNQPQHF.

The V and J genes are TRBV7-2 and TRBJ1-1; D possibly corresponds to TRBD1 (6 bases). The V gene's germline CDR1 is SGHTA and CDR2 FQGNSA. The CDR3 length is 15 residues. The germline V and J ends were trimmed by 5 bases and 3 bases, with 16 bases remaining between them. In DNA form, the CDR3 reads TGTGCCAGCAGCCTAACAGGGTTGGGGTACACTGAAGCTTTCTTT. This translates into CASSLTGLGYTEAFF.